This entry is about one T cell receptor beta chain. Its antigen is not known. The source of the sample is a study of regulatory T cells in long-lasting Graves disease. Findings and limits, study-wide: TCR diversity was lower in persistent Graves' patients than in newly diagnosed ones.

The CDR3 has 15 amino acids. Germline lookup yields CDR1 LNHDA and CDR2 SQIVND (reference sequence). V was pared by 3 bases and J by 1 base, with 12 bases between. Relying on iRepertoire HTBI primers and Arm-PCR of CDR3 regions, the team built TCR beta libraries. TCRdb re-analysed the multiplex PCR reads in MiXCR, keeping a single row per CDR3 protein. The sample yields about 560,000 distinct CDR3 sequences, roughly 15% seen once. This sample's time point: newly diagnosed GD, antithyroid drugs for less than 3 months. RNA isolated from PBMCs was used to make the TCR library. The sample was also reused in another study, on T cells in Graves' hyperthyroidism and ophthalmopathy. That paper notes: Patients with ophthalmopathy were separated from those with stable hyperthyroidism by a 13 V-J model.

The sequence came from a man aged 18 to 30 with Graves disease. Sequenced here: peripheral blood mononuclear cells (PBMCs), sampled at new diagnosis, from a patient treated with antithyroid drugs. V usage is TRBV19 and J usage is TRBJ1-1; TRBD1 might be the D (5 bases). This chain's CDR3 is CASSIGRAQNTEAFF. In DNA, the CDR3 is TGTGCCAGTAGTATCGGCAGGGCTCAGAACACTGAAGCTTTCTTT.